This entry concerns a single TCR beta chain. This clonotype appeared many times. Its antigen is still unknown. No base quality values were provided; no much bigger clone lies one nucleotide off. The cysteine opens and the phenylalanine closes a CDR3 of 15 amino acids. Only the CDR3 portion is preserved as DNA: 45 bases, with reading frame beginning at the first base. V lost 4 bases and J lost 9 bases, and the count of bases not matched to a germline gene is 12. The germline V gene (reference sequence) gives CDR1 as LNHDA and CDR2 as SQIVND. This sample was taken from a study of spatial heterogeneity in lung cancer (dated by TCRdb to the late 2010s). Turning to the overall study: Beta-chain transcripts were consistently detected in greater numbers than alpha-chain transcripts, which likely reflects a higher abundance of beta-chain transcripts. At surgery, over 200 tumor regions, 61 to 65 matched nontumor lung samples and 56 PBMC samples were TCR-sequenced for both alpha and beta chains. In the raw uncorrected reads, each unique combination of TCR and UMI appeared more than ten times on average. In non-small cell lung cancer, the study made a quantitative comparison of TCR alpha and beta repertoires among multiple tumor regions, matched nontumor lung and blood. Nonsynonymous mutation counts, determined by whole-exome sequencing of tumor tissue, were related to features of the TCR repertoire.

The paper's findings and limits, for the study overall: Confirming at a functional level the hypothesis that regional TCRs recognize regional mutations was considered to require additional single-cell paired TCR alpha and beta sequencing. Ubiquitous expanded tumor TCRs were found in blood more often at tumor resection than at routine follow-up.

Receptor amplification or capture employed 5' RACE. Sequencing used a NextSeq 500. The TCR library protocol attached a unique molecular identifier to each TCR cDNA molecule to allow correction of PCR and sequencing errors. In the paper's pipeline: Decombinator tools were used for TCR identification, UMI-based error correction and CDR3 extraction. Expanded TCRs were defined as those above a frequency of 2 per 1,000, corresponding to the top 1% of the tumor frequency distribution. Rényi diversity was computed with the R vegan package after subsampling each repertoire 100 times to 5,000 TCRs. CDR3 similarity networks were constructed using string-kernel similarity of amino acid triplets, with links drawn between CDR3s whose pairwise similarity was above 0.82. TCRdb's own reprocessing of the public reads used fastp at Q25 and MiXCR and kept productive beta chains. Entries are consolidated by CDR3 protein sequence, retaining the most common genes and DNA. In this record, the V and J calls reflect TCRdb's handling and not the investigators' own analysis. The table for this sample lists 20,000 to 30,000 distinct CDR3 sequences; 4% to 6% of them were counted only once. The top ten clones comprise 5.2% of the sample.

This sample's time point label indicates: sample taken at primary tumor resection. For TCR sequencing, whole RNA was extracted from tumor and nontumor lung tissue, or from cryopreserved PBMC samples, and no cell sorting was done. Donors were around 69 patients with early-stage, untreated non-small cell lung cancer from the lung TRACERx cohort. A patient was chosen for TCR sequencing only when enough RNA was available from at least two tumor regions. This TCR derives from a male donor with early-stage non-small cell lung cancer. The sequence joins TRBV19 to TRBJ1-5; 7 nucleotides in the junction match TRBD1. The sample in question was PBMCs, obtained at surgery. The DNA sequence is TGTGCCAGTAGTACAGTCCTCCAGGGGGGCCGGCCCCAGCATTTT. Its translation is CASSTVLQGGRPQHF.